These 32 T cell receptor beta chains share one sample of origin, sequenced in a study of T cells in Graves' hyperthyroidism and ophthalmopathy (dated by TCRdb to about 2019). The library was made by multiplex PCR. The run used an Illumina HiSeq 2000. The TCR beta CDR3 regions were amplified from RNA transcripts. For the first round of RT-PCR on the TCR CDR3, the HTBI primer set was used together with the Qiagen OneStep RT-PCR kit. TCRdb reprocessing: public reads trimmed at Q25 with fastp, clones called with MiXCR, in-frame beta chains kept. CDR3 protein sequences are deduplicated, and each keeps its most common genes and DNA. The sample table holds 530,000 or so distinct CDR3 sequences, of which around 22% were seen once. Around 11% of the sample belongs to the ten largest clones. The sequencing input was blood. The receptors come from a woman aged 25-40 years with Graves' ophthalmopathy.

This clonotype was recorded many times. V and J are TRBV30 and TRBJ2-4, with D uncertain. Trimming shortened V by 3 bases and J by 0 bases, and 21 bases separated the two germline ends. The CDR3 is 18 amino acids. Germline assignment: CDR1 GTSNPN and CDR2 SVGIG (reference sequence). The CDR3 nucleotides read TGTGCCTGGAGCCCCTCCTACTCAATGACACTAGCCAAAAACATTCAGTACTTC. The encoded protein is CAWSPSYSMTLAKNIQYF.

V and J are TRBV12-3 or TRBV12-4 and TRBJ2-4; perhaps D is TRBD1 or TRBD2 (5 bases each). This CDR3 has 16 residues. The V and J ends lost 5 bases and 0 bases respectively, with 14 bases between them. For the CDR3, the DNA is TGTGCCAGCAGTCCCGAGGGGTTACTAGCCAAAAACATTCAGTACTTC. The encoded protein is CASSPEGLLAKNIQYF.

This clonotype was seen ten or more times. The chain joins TRBV11-2 to TRBJ2-2; D gene unclear. In germline, CDR1 is SGHAT, CDR2 FQNNGV. CDR3 length equals 14 residues. Trimming cost V 7 bases and J 2 bases, with 11 bases left between them. The chain's CDR3 is CASIDTDNTGELFF. The DNA for the CDR3 is TGTGCCAGCATCGACACTGACAACACCGGGGAGCTGTTTTTT.

This clonotype was counted many times. This chain links TRBV20-1 with TRBJ2-2; no clear D gene. CDR3 length: 11 residues. The germline V gene encodes CDR1 DFQATT and CDR2 SNEGSKA (reference sequence). V lost 6 bases and J lost 5, with 7 bases in between. As DNA, the CDR3 is TGCAGTGCCCAGGTTACCGGGGAGCTGTTTTTT. This encodes CSAQVTGELFF.

V gene TRBV6-2 or TRBV6-3 combines with J gene TRBJ1-2; no definite D call. The CDR3 runs to 12 residues. Trimming cost V 8 bases and J 2 bases, with 9 bases left between them. Germline V gene sequence: CDR1 MNHEY, CDR2 SVGEGT. Here the CDR3 DNA reads TGTGCCAGCCGGAAGGAAAACTATGGCTACACCTTC. This sequence encodes CASRKENYGYTF.

This clonotype was seen repeatedly, ten times or more. The CDR3 DNA follows: TGTGCCTGGGGAAGGAGGAGTTTAAGGGCTGAAGCTTTCTTT. This sequence encodes CAWGRRSLRAEAFF. The chain uses TRBV30 and TRBJ1-1; no definite D call. Germline V gene lookup returns CDR1 GTSNPN and CDR2 SVGIG (reference sequence). Trimming left V 5 bases short and J 6 bases short, with 19 bases between. The CDR3 consists of 14 residues.

The rearrangement links TRBV24-1 to TRBJ1-5, with no clear D. Per germline, CDR1 KGHDR and CDR2 SFDVKD. This CDR3 is 12 amino acids long. V lost 4 bases and J 8 bases, leaving 8 bases between the germline ends. In nucleotides, the CDR3 is TGTGCCACCAGTGAATTAGATAAGCCCCAGCATTTT. This gives the protein CATSELDKPQHF.

The rearrangement uses TRBV28 and TRBJ2-5, with D unclear. Germline lookup yields CDR1 MDHEN and CDR2 SYDVKM. V was cut by 10 bases and J by 4 bases, with 16 bases left in between. This CDR3 has 13 amino acids. The CDR3 DNA follows: TGTGCCACACAAGCCCCAGGCTCAGAGACCCAGTACTTC. Its protein is CATQAPGSETQYF.

This clonotype was recorded at least ten times. The chain joins TRBV6-2 or TRBV6-3 to TRBJ2-2; 10 bases are a match to TRBD1. This CDR3 spans 17 amino acids. Germline lookup yields CDR1 MNHEY and CDR2 SVGEGT. V gave up 2 bases and J gave up 2 bases; unmatched junction bases: 5. This chain's CDR3 is CASSYPRQGANTGELFF. As DNA, the CDR3 is TGTGCCAGCAGTTACCCTCGACAGGGGGCAAACACCGGGGAGCTGTTTTTT.

This clonotype was counted between two and nine times. The junction shows a germline mismatch at one end, possibly a read error. This chain uses TRBV28 with TRBJ1-1; D gene unclear. The CDR3 sequence is 13 residues long. Per germline, CDR1 MDHEN and CDR2 SYDVKM. The CDR3 bases are TGTGCCAGCAGTTTAAGCAGGAACACTGAAGCTTGCTTT. The encoded protein is CASSLSRNTEACF.

The gene calls are TRBV27 and TRBJ1-1, with a possible D match to TRBD1 (5 bases). Trimming pared 3 bases from V and 0 bases from J, leaving 11 bases between. There are 15 residues in the CDR3. Per germline, CDR1 MNHEY and CDR2 SMNVEV (reference sequence). CDR3 coding DNA: TGTGCCAGCAGTTTCTCCGGGGCGCTGAACACTGAAGCTTTCTTT. It encodes CASSFSGALNTEAFF.

This chain connects TRBV29-1 to TRBJ2-2, with TRBD1 matching over 7 bases. This CDR3 is built from 15 residues. Trimming took 3 bases from V and 2 from J; bases not matched to a gene: 6. Germline V gene lookup returns CDR1 SQVTM and CDR2 ANQGSEA. Written as DNA, the CDR3 is TGCAGCGTTGATATGACAGGGTCAAACACCGGGGAGCTGTTTTTT. It translates to CSVDMTGSNTGELFF.

This clonotype was counted at least ten times. The V call is TRBV20-1, the J call TRBJ2-5; possible D gene TRBD2, 5 bases. The CDR3 runs 13 residues. Germline-derived CDR1 and CDR2 are DFQATT and SNEGSKA (reference sequence). The ends were cut back, 1 base at V and 3 bases at J, with 9 bases in the middle. The CDR3 nucleotides are TGCAGTGCTAGAGTAGACGGGAAAGAGACCCAGTACTTC. It encodes CSARVDGKETQYF.

This clonotype was seen many times. The chain has TRBV4-3 and TRBJ1-2; D not resolved. V was pared by 0 bases and J by 2 bases, with 13 bases between. Germline V gene data show CDR1 as LGHNA and CDR2 as YSLEER. CDR3 length: 16 residues. CDR3 sequence reads: CASSQDVFTANYGYTF. The CDR3 DNA is TGCGCCAGCAGCCAAGATGTTTTTACAGCGAACTATGGCTACACCTTC.

This rearrangement joins TRBV28 to TRBJ2-7; D unresolved. Germline V CDR1 and CDR2: MDHEN, SYDVKM. V lost 6 bases to trimming and J lost 4 bases, with 7 bases between them. CDR3 length: 11 amino acids. The CDR3 DNA is TGTGCCAGCAGGGTCCAGTACGAGCAGTACTTC. Protein sequence: CASRVQYEQYF.

This clonotype occurred many times. This sequence joins TRBV6-5 and TRBJ1-2; D is uncertain. CDR1 and CDR2 from the germline V gene are MNHEY and SVGAGI. Trimming cost V 1 base and J 6 bases, with 15 bases left between them. This CDR3 has 15 amino acids. The CDR3 DNA sequence: TGTGCCAGCAGTTACTTTCCGGTCCGTGGGGATGGCTACACCTTC. Translated, it gives CASSYFPVRGDGYTF.

This clonotype was observed many times. The V call is TRBV7-2, the J call TRBJ2-7, with 7 nucleotides matching TRBD1. CDR1 and CDR2 (germline): SGHTA, FQGNSA. CDR3 length: 15 residues. The ends lost 0 bases at V and 2 bases at J; junction bases unmatched: 4. The CDR3 here is CASSLAPQGAYEQYF. The CDR3 region has the DNA TGTGCCAGCAGCTTAGCGCCCCAGGGGGCCTACGAGCAGTACTTC.

This clonotype showed up many times. The chain combines TRBV24-1 with TRBJ2-5, with D perhaps TRBD1 (5 bases). Trimming removed 0 bases from V and 4 bases from J, with 14 bases in between. This CDR3 region has 16 residues. Germline V gene lookup returns CDR1 KGHDR and CDR2 SFDVKD. CDR3 nucleotide sequence: TGTGCCACCAGTGATTTGCCAGGGATAAACCTAGAGACCCAGTACTTC. This sequence encodes CATSDLPGINLETQYF.

In this sample, this clonotype turned up many times. CDR3 nucleotides: TGTGCCAGCAGACTCGGACCCAAACAGCCCCAGCATTTT. Translated: CASRLGPKQPQHF. The rearrangement links TRBV6-5 to TRBJ1-5; D gene uncertain. V was pared by 6 bases and J by 7 bases, with 13 bases between. The CDR3 extends over 13 amino acids. Germline CDR1 MNHEY, CDR2 SVGAGI.

This clonotype has only one observation. CDR3 DNA: TGCAGTGCTAGAGATTCTGCCAGGACATCTGAAGCTTTCTTT. Protein product: CSARDSARTSEAFF. The V gene is TRBV20-1, the J gene TRBJ1-1, with D perhaps TRBD1 (5 bases). With 0 bases removed from V and 6 bases from J, the gap between germline ends came to 14 bases. This CDR3 is 14 amino acids long. Germline V gene sequence: CDR1 DFQATT, CDR2 SNEGSKA (reference sequence).

The chain links TRBV27 to TRBJ1-5; a possible D gene is TRBD1 (5 bases). Germline CDR1 MNHEY, CDR2 SMNVEV (reference sequence). CDR3 length equals 13 residues. V lost 10 bases to trimming and J lost 7 bases, with 17 bases between them. CDR3 sequence: CATQMGEGQPQHF. CDR3 DNA sequence: TGTGCCACCCAAATGGGGGAAGGCCAGCCCCAGCATTTT.

The chain has TRBV5-1 and TRBJ2-7; TRBD1 matches 8 bases. CDR1 and CDR2 (germline): SGHRS, YFSETQ. V lost 4 bases to trimming and J lost 4 bases; unmatched junction nucleotides: 13. This CDR3 has 16 amino acids. For the CDR3, the DNA is TGCGCCAGCAGCATAATCCAGGGGGCGATGATTTACGAGCAGTACTTC. It translates to CASSIIQGAMIYEQYF.

CDR3 bases: TGTGCCAGCAGCTTAGAAGCTAGTCCTGGGGAGCAGTACTTC. Residues: CASSLEASPGEQYF. J is TRBJ2-7 and V is TRBV13; no firm D call. V was shortened by 1 base and J by 7 bases, with 14 bases between the two germline ends. Germline V gene sequence: CDR1 PRHDT, CDR2 FYEKMQ (reference sequence). CDR3 length equals 14 residues.

This clonotype was found many times. The gene calls are TRBV5-6 and TRBJ1-1; weak D call: TRBD1 (5 bases). Trimming left V 7 bases short and J 5 bases short, with 15 bases between. The CDR3 runs 13 residues. The germline CDR1 and CDR2 sequences are SGHDT and YYEEEE. CDR3 DNA: TGTGCCAGCCGTAGGGAGAGACAGACTGAAGCTTTCTTT. It specifies CASRRERQTEAFF.

This clonotype occurred a few times. The CDR3 region has the DNA TGTGCCAGCACCGACCCCTCGGGGGGCTACACCTTC. Translating it yields CASTDPSGGYTF. The chain carries TRBV3-1 and TRBJ1-2; unclear D gene. CDR1 LGHDT and CDR2 YNNKEL come from the germline V gene (reference sequence). V was cut by 7 bases and J by 8 bases, with 14 bases left in between. This CDR3 spans 12 amino acids.

This CDR3 is CASSPPGTALLAKNIQYF. The CDR3 DNA is TGTGCCAGCAGCCCCCCCGGGACAGCACTATTAGCCAAAAACATTCAGTACTTC. The V gene is TRBV11-2, the J gene TRBJ2-4, with TRBD1 identical over 7 bases. The CDR3 runs 18 residues. The germline gives CDR1 SGHAT, CDR2 FQNNGV. With V trimmed by 5 bases and J by 0 bases, 13 bases remained unmatched.

This clonotype turned up a few times. The chain joins TRBV7-6 to TRBJ2-7; 9 positions agree with TRBD2. After removal of 5 bases from V and 0 bases from J, the junction contained 5 bases not matched to a gene. Germline CDR1 is SGHVS and CDR2 is FNYEAQ. CDR3 length equals 15 residues. CDR3 protein: CASSPIAGDSYEQYF. In nucleotides, the CDR3 is TGTGCCAGCAGCCCCATAGCGGGGGACTCCTACGAGCAGTACTTC.

The chain uses TRBV7-2 and TRBJ2-2; D remains unclear. Germline V gene data show CDR1 as SGHTA and CDR2 as FQGNSA. V dropped 7 bases and J dropped 3 bases, with 6 bases sitting between them. The CDR3 length is 12 residues. CDR3 protein: CASTADTGELFF. The CDR3 bases are TGTGCCAGCACGGCGGACACCGGGGAGCTGTTTTTT.

This clonotype occurred many times. This sequence joins TRBV27 and TRBJ1-2; no clear D gene. The CDR3 runs 14 residues. Trimming shortened V by 0 bases and J by 1 base, and 6 bases separated the two germline ends. Germline V gene data show CDR1 as MNHEY and CDR2 as SMNVEV (reference sequence). The CDR3 DNA is TGTGCCAGCAGTTTATCTCCGCTTAACTATGGCTACACCTTC. This codes for CASSLSPLNYGYTF.

Many counts were recorded for this clonotype. The chain carries TRBV5-1 and TRBJ2-2, with 13 positions matching TRBD2. The V and J ends lost 3 bases and 2 bases, in that order; junction bases with no gene match: 4. Germline assignment: CDR1 SGHRS and CDR2 YFSETQ. The CDR3 is 17 residues long. The DNA for the CDR3 is TGCGCCAGCAGCTCCGGACTAGCGGGGGCTAACACCGGGGAGCTGTTTTTT. Translation gives CASSSGLAGANTGELFF.

In its sample, this clonotype was seen many times. The rearrangement uses TRBV6-1 and TRBJ1-1; 8 positions match TRBD1. Germline trimming cut 6 bases from V and 0 bases from J; bases unmatched to any gene: 0. The germline CDR1 and CDR2 sequences are MNHNS and SASEGT. This CDR3 region has 13 residues. The CDR3: CASRDRVNTEAFF. DNA for the CDR3: TGTGCCAGCAGGGACAGGGTGAACACTGAAGCTTTCTTT.

This clonotype was seen ten or more times. The J gene is TRBJ1-2, the V gene TRBV4-1; D ambiguous. The CDR3 contains 15 residues. Germline loops: CDR1 MGHRA, CDR2 YSYEKL. V was cut by 4 bases and J by 2 bases, with 14 bases left in between. The CDR3 DNA sequence: TGCGCCAGCAGCCGAGACGGAGTCGTCAACTATGGCTACACCTTC. Protein product: CASSRDGVVNYGYTF.